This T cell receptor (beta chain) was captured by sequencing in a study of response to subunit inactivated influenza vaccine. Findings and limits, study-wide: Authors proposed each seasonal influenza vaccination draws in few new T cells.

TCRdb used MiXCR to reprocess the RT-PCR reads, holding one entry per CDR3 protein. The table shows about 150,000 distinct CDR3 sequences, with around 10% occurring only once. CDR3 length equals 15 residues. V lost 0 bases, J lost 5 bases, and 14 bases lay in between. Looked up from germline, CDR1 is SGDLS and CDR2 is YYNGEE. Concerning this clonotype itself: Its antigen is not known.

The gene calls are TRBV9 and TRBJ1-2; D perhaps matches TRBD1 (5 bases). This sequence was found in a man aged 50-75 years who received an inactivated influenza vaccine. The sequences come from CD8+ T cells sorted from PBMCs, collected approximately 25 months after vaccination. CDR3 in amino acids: CASSVASQGGYGYTF. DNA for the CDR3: TGTGCCAGCAGCGTAGCGAGCCAGGGTGGTTATGGCTACACCTTC. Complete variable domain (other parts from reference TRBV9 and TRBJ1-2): DSGVTQTPKHLITATGQRVTLRCSPRSGDLSVYWYQQSLDQGLQFLIQYYNGEERAKGNILERFSAQQFPDLHSELNLSSLELGDSALYFCASSVASQGGYGYTFGSGTRLTVV.